These 30 T cell receptor beta chains were all obtained from the same sample, sequenced in a study of blood T cell repertoires in COVID-19. Assay: immunoSEQ multiplex PCR; the TCRdb copy retains only in-frame clones and omits some. The data hold some 69,000 clones, with 79% observed a single time. Sequences were obtained from peripheral blood. The origin of the receptors is a human donor in a cohort sampled during active COVID-19.

The V gene is TRBV27, the J gene TRBJ2-2; no reliable D call. This CDR3 has 12 amino acids. V gave up 4 bases and J gave up 5 bases, with 5 bases separating them. CDR1 and CDR2 (germline): MNHEY, SMNVEV (reference sequence). CDR3: CASSSPTGELFF. CDR3 DNA sequence: TGTGCCAGCAGTTCCCCAACCGGGGAGCTGTTTTTT.

V and J are TRBV12-3 or TRBV12-4 and TRBJ2-7; no clear D. This CDR3 has 11 amino acids. The V and J ends lost 8 bases and 6 bases respectively, with 11 bases between them. This chain's CDR3 is CASSRSPEQYF. CDR3 nucleotide sequence: TGTGCCAGCTCCCGGTCCCCCGAGCAGTACTTC.

This chain connects TRBV5-1 to TRBJ2-3; TRBD2 matches 8 bases. Germline-derived CDR1 and CDR2 are SGHRS and YFSETQ. There are 15 residues in the CDR3. The V and J ends lost 0 bases and 2 bases, in that order; junction bases with no gene match: 2. The CDR3 sequence: CASSLVAGYTDTQYF. The CDR3 nucleotides are TGCGCCAGCAGCTTGGTAGCGGGATACACAGATACGCAGTATTTT.

V and J are TRBV28 and TRBJ2-1; 7 bases are a match to TRBD1. Germline values: CDR1 MDHEN, CDR2 SYDVKM. V trimming: 5 bases; J trimming: 1 base; junction bases outside the gene matches: 2. This CDR3 contains 14 residues. The DNA of the CDR3 is TGTGCCAGCAGTCCACAGGGGTCCTACAATGAGCAGTTCTTC. The encoded protein is CASSPQGSYNEQFF.

The J gene is TRBJ2-5, the V gene TRBV6-5; 9 nucleotides match TRBD2. With V trimmed by 8 bases and J by 7 bases, 11 bases remained unmatched. Germline CDR1 is MNHEY and CDR2 is SVGAGI. CDR3 length equals 14 residues. CDR3 nucleotides: TGTGCCAGCCAACCGGGACTAGCTTTTGGGACCCAGTACTTC. It translates to CASQPGLAFGTQYF.

This clone came up once. This chain connects TRBV24-1 to TRBJ1-5, with no clear D. The CDR3 spans 12 residues. V was cut by 7 bases and J by 3 bases, with 6 bases left in between. Germline V CDR1 and CDR2: KGHDR, SFDVKD. CDR3 sequence: CATSQDNQPQHF. In DNA, the CDR3 is TGTGCCACCAGCCAGGACAATCAGCCCCAGCATTTT.

The chain has TRBV7-2 and TRBJ2-2; TRBD2 matches 15 bases. CDR3 length: 18 amino acids. Germline assignment: CDR1 SGHTA and CDR2 FQGNSA. V dropped 5 bases and J dropped 3; count of bases not matched to a gene: 7. The CDR3 region is CASSAGTSGGWDTGELFF. As DNA, the CDR3 is TGTGCCAGCAGCGCCGGGACTAGCGGGGGGTGGGACACCGGGGAGCTGTTTTTT. Using reference TRBV7-2 and TRBJ2-2 for the parts outside the CDR3, the full variable domain is GAGVSQSPSNKVTEKGKDVELRCDPISGHTALYWYRQSLGQGLEFLIYFQGNSAPDKSGLPSDRFSAERTGGSVSTLTIQRTQQEDSAVYLCASSAGTSGGWDTGELFFGEGSRLTVL.

The CDR3 bases are TGTGCCAGCAGTGGGGCAGGGCTTAGCAATCAGCCCCAGCATTTT. This encodes CASSGAGLSNQPQHF. The V gene is TRBV2, the J gene TRBJ1-5; TRBD1 is a possible D gene (5 bases). The germline V gene encodes CDR1 SNHLY and CDR2 FYNNEI. Trimming took off 4 bases at V and 0 bases at J, with 10 bases between the two ends. The CDR3 consists of 15 residues. Based on the CDR3 plus reference TRBV2 and TRBJ1-5, the full variable domain is EPEVTQTPSHQVTQMGQEVILRCVPISNHLYFYWYRQILGQKVEFLVSFYNNEISEKSEIFDDQFSVERPDGSNFTLKIRSTKLEDSAMYFCASSGAGLSNQPQHFGDGTRLSIL.

V is TRBV30 and J is TRBJ1-6; 8 bases fit TRBD1. The CDR3 contains 14 residues. Germline V CDR1 and CDR2: GTSNPN, SVGIG (reference sequence). Trimming removed 3 bases from V and 3 bases from J; junction bases left unmatched: 1. The CDR3 nucleotides are TGTGCCTGGAGAGGGACAGGCTATAATTCACCCCTCCACTTT. Its translation is CAWRGTGYNSPLHF.

J is TRBJ1-1 and V is TRBV2, with TRBD1 matching 7 bases. The J segment lost 8 bases and the V segment lost 6 bases, leaving 12 bases of the junction unmatched. Germline CDR1 and CDR2: SNHLY and FYNNEI. This CDR3 has 14 residues. CDR3 in amino acids: CASRNERWDSEAFF. CDR3 nucleotides: TGTGCCAGCAGAAATGAAAGGTGGGACAGCGAAGCTTTCTTT.

This clone was counted a single time. The rearrangement links TRBV3-1 (or the pseudogene TRBV3-2) to TRBJ2-1, with 8 bases identical to TRBD2. The CDR3 consists of 16 residues. V shed 0 bases and J 5 bases; nucleotides not matched to a gene: 6. Germline V CDR1 and CDR2: LGHDT, YNNKEL (reference sequence). The CDR3 here is CASSQDGVAGHNEQFF. The CDR3 DNA sequence: TGTGCCAGCAGCCAAGATGGGGTAGCGGGACACAATGAGCAGTTCTTC.

The chain recombines TRBV19 with TRBJ1-2, with TRBD1 matching over 10 bases. The CDR3 loop spans 14 amino acids. Germline CDR1 reads LNHDA; CDR2 reads SQIVND (reference sequence). J gave up 2 bases and V 5 bases, and 2 bases lay outside the gene matches. The CDR3 spells CASSADRGNYGYTF. CDR3 DNA: TGTGCCAGTAGTGCGGACAGGGGGAACTATGGCTACACCTTC.

The chain couples TRBV6-5 to TRBJ2-2, with D possibly matching TRBD1 (6 bases). Trimming shortened V by 7 bases and J by 4 bases, and 13 bases separated the two germline ends. Germline CDR1 is MNHEY and CDR2 is SVGAGI. This CDR3 is 14 amino acids long. CDR3 amino acids: CASTPGQFTGELFF. The CDR3 DNA sequence: TGTGCCAGCACCCCGGGACAATTCACCGGGGAGCTGTTTTTT.

The chain has TRBV28 and TRBJ1-5; maybe TRBD1 (6 bases). Germline CDR1 and CDR2: MDHEN and SYDVKM. The length of the CDR3 is 13 residues. Here the CDR3 reads CAWGQGLDQPQHF. The CDR3 DNA reads TGTGCGTGGGGGCAGGGCTTGGATCAGCCCCAGCATTTT.

The chain employs TRBV5-6 and TRBJ2-1, with TRBD2 as a possible D gene (5 bases). The V end lost 0 bases, the J end lost 0 bases, and 7 bases lay between the germline ends. The CDR3 sequence is 15 residues long. Germline assignment: CDR1 SGHDT and CDR2 YYEEEE. The CDR3 reads CASSLGADSYNEQFF. In DNA form, the CDR3 reads TGTGCCAGCAGCTTGGGAGCGGACTCCTACAATGAGCAGTTCTTC.

CDR3 sequence: CASSQDNRVRQVYEQYF. CDR3 nucleotide sequence: TGTGCCAGCAGCCAAGATAATAGGGTAAGACAGGTGTACGAGCAGTACTTC. This chain joins TRBV4-2 and TRBJ2-7; possibly TRBD1 for D (6 bases). Trimming left V 0 bases short and J 4 bases short, with 19 bases between. This CDR3 spans 17 amino acids. Germline CDR1 reads LGHNA; CDR2 reads YNFKEQ.

In regard to this clone: At one of its ends the junction is not consistent with the germline gene, which may arise from a read error. V usage is TRBV10-3 and J usage is TRBJ2-1; TRBD2 aligns across 13 bases. Germline V CDR1 and CDR2: ENHRY, SYGVKD. The CDR3 sequence is 14 residues long. The CDR3 DNA follows: TGTGCCACCAGTACTAGCGGGGGGGAAAATGAGCAGTTCTTC. Its translation is CATSTSGGENEQFF.

In this sample, this clone turned up a few times. The chain is built from TRBV10-3 and TRBJ2-6, with TRBD2 matching 9 bases. The CDR3 spans 16 residues. From germline, CDR1 is ENHRY and CDR2 SYGVKD. With V trimmed by 5 bases and J by 0 bases, 2 bases remained unmatched. In nucleotides, the CDR3 is TGTGCCATCAGTTCGACTAGCGGCTCTGGGGCCAACGTCCTGACTTTC. Translation: CAISSTSGSGANVLTF.

The rearrangement joins TRBV18 to TRBJ2-3, with 7 nucleotides matching TRBD1. The V gene end was trimmed by 6 bases and the J gene end by 2 bases; junction bases not matched to a gene: 8. The CDR3 has 15 amino acids. Germline loops: CDR1 KGHSH, CDR2 LQKENI. The CDR3 sequence is CASSPSGTDTDTQYF. CDR3 coding DNA: TGTGCCAGCTCGCCTTCTGGGACAGACACAGATACGCAGTATTTT.

The chain employs TRBV5-1 and TRBJ2-5; 8 nucleotides match TRBD2. Germline V gene sequence: CDR1 SGHRS, CDR2 YFSETQ. There are 14 residues in the CDR3. Trimming cost V 4 bases and J 5 bases; bases outside gene matches: 7. For the CDR3, the DNA is TGCGCCAGCAGCCCGGGACTAGTCTGGGAGACCCAGTACTTC. Residues: CASSPGLVWETQYF.

As to this clone: This same CDR3 is encoded by further DNA sequences in the sample. The chain is built from TRBV12-3 or TRBV12-4 and TRBJ2-5; D is unclear. This CDR3 is 12 amino acids long. Trimming left V 3 bases short and J 4 bases short, with 6 bases between. The CDR3 is CASSLSRETQYF. CDR3 in DNA: TGTGCCAGCAGTTTGTCGCGAGAGACCCAGTACTTC.

In its sample, this clone was seen a few times. The genes are TRBV7-6 and TRBJ1-3, with 8 nucleotides matching TRBD1. Trimming cost V 2 bases and J 4 bases; bases outside gene matches: 7. Germline lookup yields CDR1 SGHVS and CDR2 FNYEAQ. The CDR3 runs to 16 residues. CDR3 residues: CASSLRQGATGNTIYF. The DNA of the CDR3 is TGTGCCAGCAGCTTACGGCAGGGGGCGACGGGAAACACCATATATTTT.

V and J are TRBV30 and TRBJ1-3, with 8 bases matching TRBD1. The CDR3 consists of 13 residues. Germline CDR1 GTSNPN, CDR2 SVGIG (reference sequence). CDR3 sequence (DNA): TGTGTCCTAGGACAGGGACCTAGAAACACCATATATTTT. It yields the protein CVLGQGPRNTIYF.

The V gene is TRBV7-9, the J gene TRBJ2-5, with D perhaps TRBD1 or TRBD2 (5 bases each). The CDR3 consists of 13 residues. The V and J ends lost 7 bases and 3 bases respectively, with 12 bases between them. CDR1 is SEHNR and CDR2 is FQNEAQ in the germline V gene (reference sequence). The CDR3 sequence is CASIRAGEETQYF. CDR3 nucleotides: TGTGCCAGCATCAGGGCCGGGGAAGAGACCCAGTACTTC.

J is TRBJ2-2 and V is TRBV3-1 (or the pseudogene TRBV3-2); TRBD2 is a possible D gene (6 bases). The CDR3 has 14 residues. Germline V gives CDR1 LGHDT, CDR2 YNNKEL (reference sequence). Trimming stripped 6 bases from V and 5 bases from J, with 13 bases between. The DNA of the CDR3 is TGTGCCAGCAGTTGGGACTGGGGAACCGGGGAGCTGTTTTTT. Translation: CASSWDWGTGELFF.

CDR3 residues: CASREGLAVYNEQFF. The DNA for the CDR3 is TGTGCCAGCAGGGAGGGACTAGCGGTATACAATGAGCAGTTCTTC. The chain joins TRBV2 to TRBJ2-1, with TRBD2 matching 11 bases. This CDR3 is built from 15 residues. V shed 6 bases and J 4 bases; nucleotides not matched to a gene: 5. Germline V lookup: CDR1 SNHLY, CDR2 FYNNEI.

The rearrangement joins TRBV21-1 to TRBJ2-3; TRBD1, as called in the table, went unchecked against the DNA. TRBV21-1 is an annotated pseudogene. CDR3 length equals 13 residues. As DNA, the CDR3 is TGTGCCAGCAGCAAAGACAGGGCAGATACGCAGTATTTT. Its translation is CASSKDRADTQYF.

The chain employs TRBV10-3 and TRBJ2-6; 9 nucleotides line up with TRBD1. The V gene's germline CDR1 is ENHRY and CDR2 SYGVKD. The junction had 8 bases not matched to a gene; V was cut back by 2 bases and J by 0 bases. The CDR3 runs to 19 residues. The CDR3 DNA follows: TGTGCCATCAGTGAGAACGGGGGACAGGGTCCCTCTGGGGCCAACGTCCTGACTTTC. It encodes CAISENGGQGPSGANVLTF.

This chain joins TRBV7-9 and TRBJ2-2, with a possible D match to TRBD2 (5 bases). V shed 2 bases and J shed 0 bases, with 16 bases lying between them. The CDR3 sequence is 18 residues long. Looked up from germline, CDR1 is SEHNR and CDR2 is FQNEAQ (reference sequence). In nucleotides, the CDR3 is TGTGCCAGCAGCTTACTCGGTCAGCGGAAGCCGAACACCGGGGAGCTGTTTTTT. Its protein product is CASSLLGQRKPNTGELFF.

The rearrangement links TRBV7-6 to TRBJ2-7; TRBD1 matches at 8 bases. The J segment lost 4 bases and the V segment lost 1 base, leaving 3 bases of the junction unmatched. The CDR3 totals 14 residues. Germline V gene data show CDR1 as SGHVS and CDR2 as FNYEAQ. The chain's CDR3 is CASSLVQGAYEQYF. DNA of the CDR3: TGTGCCAGCAGCTTAGTTCAGGGGGCTTACGAGCAGTACTTC.